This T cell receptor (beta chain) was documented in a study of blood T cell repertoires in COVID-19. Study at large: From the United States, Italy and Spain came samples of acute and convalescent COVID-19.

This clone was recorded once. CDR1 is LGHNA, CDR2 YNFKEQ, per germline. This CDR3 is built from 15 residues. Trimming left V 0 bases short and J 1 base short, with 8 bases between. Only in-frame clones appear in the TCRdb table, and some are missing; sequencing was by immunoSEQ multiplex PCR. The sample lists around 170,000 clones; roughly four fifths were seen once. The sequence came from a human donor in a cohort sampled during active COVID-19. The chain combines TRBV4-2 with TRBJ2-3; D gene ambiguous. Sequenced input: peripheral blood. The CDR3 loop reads CASSQEWLGTDTQYF. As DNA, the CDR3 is TGTGCCAGCAGCCAAGAGTGGCTAGGCACAGATACGCAGTATTTT.